The present T cell receptor (beta chain) was sequenced within a study of T cells in Graves' hyperthyroidism and ophthalmopathy. The CDR3 is made up of 14 amino acids. Trimming at V came to 4 bases and at J to 6 bases, leaving 6 bases not matched to a gene. Per the germline V gene, CDR1 is MDHEN and CDR2 is SYDVKM. As concerns this clonotype: Antigen specificity is unknown.

The study based diagnoses on clinical symptoms, serum thyroxine and TRAb, thyroid ultrasound and orbital computed tomography. Out of approximately 9.9 ml of fresh peripheral blood came the PBMCs. The study's findings and limits: The model predicted ophthalmopathy a median around six months before onset. Ophthalmopathy stood apart from stable hyperthyroidism in a 13 V-J model.

Amplification targeted TCR beta CDR3 regions from RNA transcripts. HTBI primers were the set used in a first-round RT-PCR of the TCR CDR3. From the multiplex PCR reads, TCRdb called clonotypes with MiXCR, one entry per CDR3 protein. Found here are 250,000 to 350,000 distinct CDR3 sequences, about 20% of them singletons; the top ten hold around 65%. Sequences were obtained from blood. The TCR originated in a man aged 25 to 40 with Graves' ophthalmopathy. J is TRBJ1-3 and V is TRBV28; 7 bases are shared with TRBD1. This CDR3 reads CASSSQGTENTIYF. The CDR3, as DNA: TGTGCCAGCAGTTCACAGGGGACTGAAAACACCATATATTTT.